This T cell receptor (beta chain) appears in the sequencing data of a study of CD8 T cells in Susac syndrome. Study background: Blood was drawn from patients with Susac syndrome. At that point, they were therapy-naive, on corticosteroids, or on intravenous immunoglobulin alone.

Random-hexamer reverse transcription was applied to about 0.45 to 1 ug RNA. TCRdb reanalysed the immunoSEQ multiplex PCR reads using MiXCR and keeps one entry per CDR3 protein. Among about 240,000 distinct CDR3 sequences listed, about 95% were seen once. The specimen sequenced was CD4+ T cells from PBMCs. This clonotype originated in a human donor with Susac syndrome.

CDR3 in amino acids: CASSMLTGSNQPQHF. The CDR3, as DNA: TGTGCCAGCAGTATGTTGACAGGGAGCAATCAGCCCCAGCATTTT. This chain links TRBV12-3 or TRBV12-4 with TRBJ1-5; 7 bases fit TRBD1. V gave up 5 bases and J gave up 1 base; unmatched junction bases: 5. The CDR3 is 15 residues long.